The rows below give T cell receptor beta chains drawn from one sample of a study of T cells after yellow fever vaccination. MiXCR, applied by TCRdb to the 5' RACE reads, yields one record per CDR3 protein. The profile shows roughly 300,000 distinct CDR3 sequences, roughly 8% of them singletons. Here the sequenced sample was PBMCs, taken about 41 days after the first yellow fever vaccination. These TCRs come from a man between 18 and 29 years old who received the YFV17D yellow fever vaccine. Each CDR3 is given with its conserved first and last residue. D genes are given only for firm matches. Size is stated for part of the rows, as once, few or many counts, or as a class when the clone is expanded.

D gene: NA; V gene: TRBV5-1; J gene: TRBJ2-5; clone size: few; CDR3 DNA: TGCGCCAGCAGCTTGGTACTCACTAGAGAGACCCAGTACTTC; CDR3 protein: CASSLVLTRETQYF
D gene: NA; V gene: TRBV7-2; J gene: TRBJ2-5; clone size: NA; CDR3 DNA: TGTGCCAGCAGCTTAGAAGTGTCTAGGGCTGGGGCCCAGTACTTC; CDR3 protein: CASSLEVSRAGAQYF
D gene: NA; V gene: TRBV21-1; J gene: TRBJ1-1; clone size: NA; CDR3 DNA: TGTGCCAGCAGCAAAAGGAATCGTGGGCAGGGCCCGAGGCCGGGAACTGAAGCTTTCTTT; CDR3 protein: CASSKRNRGQGPRPGTEAFF
D gene: NA; V gene: TRBV6-2/TRBV6-3; J gene: TRBJ1-1; clone size: few; CDR3 DNA: TGTGCCAGCAGCCTCCTCGGACTGAATGAAGCTTTCTTT; CDR3 protein: CASSLLGLNEAFF
D gene: TRBD1; V gene: TRBV9; J gene: TRBJ1-3; clone size: NA; CDR3 DNA: TGTGCCAGCAGCGTCGACAGGGGGTCTGGAAACACCATATATTTT; CDR3 protein: CASSVDRGSGNTIYF
D gene: NA; V gene: TRBV5-1; J gene: TRBJ2-5; clone size: few; CDR3 DNA: TGCGCCAGCAGAGGGGGGCCAGCAGAGACCCAGTACTTC; CDR3 protein: CASRGGPAETQYF
D gene: NA; V gene: TRBV11-2; J gene: TRBJ1-5; clone size: NA; CDR3 DNA: TGTGCCAGCAGCATAGGGATTTATAGCAATCAGCCCCAGCATTTT; CDR3 protein: CASSIGIYSNQPQHF
D gene: NA; V gene: TRBV6-5; J gene: TRBJ2-5; clone size: many; CDR3 DNA: TGTGCCAGCAGTTACTCGAATCTTCCGGGACGGGGCGGGAAGACCCAGTACTTC; CDR3 protein: CASSYSNLPGRGGKTQYF
D gene: NA; V gene: TRBV6-1; J gene: TRBJ2-4; clone size: NA; CDR3 DNA: TGTGCCAGCACTCTCGGAACCAAAAACATTCAGTACTTC; CDR3 protein: CASTLGTKNIQYF
D gene: NA; V gene: TRBV10-3; J gene: TRBJ2-7; clone size: few; CDR3 DNA: TGTGCCATCAGGGGGGGGGACAGAGGCTACGAGCAGTACTTC; CDR3 protein: CAIRGGDRGYEQYF
D gene: NA; V gene: TRBV3-1; J gene: TRBJ2-2; clone size: NA; CDR3 DNA: TGTGCCAGCACCGTCGGGGTCACCGGGGAGCTGTTTTTT; CDR3 protein: CASTVGVTGELFF
D gene: TRBD2; V gene: TRBV7-2; J gene: TRBJ2-1; clone size: few; CDR3 DNA: TGTGCCAGCAGCCAGCGCACTAGCGGGGGCTCCTACAATGAGCAGTTCTTC; CDR3 protein: CASSQRTSGGSYNEQFF
D gene: TRBD2; V gene: TRBV14; J gene: TRBJ2-1; clone size: NA; CDR3 DNA: TGTGCCAGCAGAGAGCGGGGGGGTCATGAGCAGTTCTTC; CDR3 protein: CASRERGGHEQFF
D gene: TRBD1; V gene: TRBV7-6; J gene: TRBJ2-1; clone size: NA; CDR3 DNA: TGTGCCAGCAGCAAGGGGACAGGGGGCCTCAATGAGCAGTTCTTC; CDR3 protein: CASSKGTGGLNEQFF
D gene: NA; V gene: TRBV18; J gene: TRBJ2-1; clone size: few; CDR3 DNA: TGTGCCAGCTCACCACCGCGGGGTCCCGGGCAAGGTGAGCAGTTCTTC; CDR3 protein: CASSPPRGPGQGEQFF
D gene: NA; V gene: TRBV4-3; J gene: TRBJ2-1; clone size: NA; CDR3 DNA: TGCGCCAGCAGCCTTGGCCGCGACTCCTACAATGAGCAGTTCTTC; CDR3 protein: CASSLGRDSYNEQFF
D gene: TRBD1; V gene: TRBV4-2; J gene: TRBJ2-5; clone size: NA; CDR3 DNA: TGTGCCAGCAGCCCGACGAAGGGACAGCAAGAGACCCAGTACTTC; CDR3 protein: CASSPTKGQQETQYF
D gene: NA; V gene: TRBV20-1; J gene: TRBJ2-5; clone size: NA; CDR3 DNA: TGCAGTGCTAGGGGGTGGGGGGGCGAGACCCAGTACTTC; CDR3 protein: CSARGWGGETQYF
D gene: NA; V gene: TRBV5-1; J gene: TRBJ1-5; clone size: NA; CDR3 DNA: TGCGCCAGCAGCTGGGGACAACCTAATCAGCCCCAGCATTTT; CDR3 protein: CASSWGQPNQPQHF
D gene: NA; V gene: TRBV2; J gene: TRBJ1-5; clone size: few; CDR3 DNA: TGTGCCAGCAGCGCGGTATGGGGAGGGTACAATCAGCCCCAGCATTTT; CDR3 protein: CASSAVWGGYNQPQHF